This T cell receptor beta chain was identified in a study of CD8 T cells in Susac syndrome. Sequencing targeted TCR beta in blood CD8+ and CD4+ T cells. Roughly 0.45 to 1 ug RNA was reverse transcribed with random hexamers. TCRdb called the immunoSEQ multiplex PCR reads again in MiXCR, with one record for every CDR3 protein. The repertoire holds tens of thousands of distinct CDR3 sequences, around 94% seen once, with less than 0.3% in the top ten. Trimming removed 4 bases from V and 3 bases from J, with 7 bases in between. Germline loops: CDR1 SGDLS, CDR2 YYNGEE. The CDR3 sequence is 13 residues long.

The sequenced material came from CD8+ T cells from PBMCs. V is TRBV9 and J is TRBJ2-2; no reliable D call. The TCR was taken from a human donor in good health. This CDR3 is CASSPQDTGELFF. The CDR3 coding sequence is TGTGCCAGCAGCCCTCAGGACACCGGGGAGCTGTTTTTT.